This is a list of T cell receptor beta chains from one sample in a study of shared clonotypes between healthy human individuals. Produced via immunoSEQ multiplex PCR; TCRdb's table is partial and in-frame only. The table lists 550,000 to 650,000 clones, roughly 96% of them singletons. Sequenced input: naive CD8+ T cells sorted from blood. The source of these receptors is a woman in her twenties or thirties in good health. CDR3s include the opening cysteine and the closing phenylalanine or tryptophan. The D gene is left open where the match is weak. Only part of the rows carry a size: once, few, many, or a class if the clone is expanded.

d_gene,v_gene,j_gene,abundance,CDR3aa,CDR3nt
NA,TRBV2,TRBJ1-5,once,CASSDWGSQPQHF,TGTGCCAGCAGTGATTGGGGTAGTCAGCCCCAGCATTTT
NA,TRBV5-1,TRBJ2-7,NA,CASSLDGTEQYF,TGCGCCAGCAGCTTGGACGGGACAGAGCAGTACTTC
TRBD1,TRBV5-1,TRBJ2-1,NA,CASRRQGAGEQFF,TGCGCCAGCAGGAGACAGGGGGCGGGAGAGCAGTTCTTC
TRBD2,TRBV9,TRBJ2-1,NA,CASSSYLAGNEQFF,TGTGCCAGCAGTTCTTATCTAGCGGGGAATGAGCAGTTCTTC
NA,TRBV28,TRBJ2-7,NA,CASSAEGTYEQYF,TGTGCCAGCAGTGCTGAGGGCACCTACGAGCAGTACTTC
NA,TRBV19,TRBJ1-4,NA,CASSSTGTDEKLFF,TGTGCCAGTAGTTCGACAGGCACGGACGAAAAACTGTTTTTT
NA,TRBV7-9,TRBJ1-1,NA,CASSLAGQTNTEAFF,TGTGCCAGCAGCTTAGCGGGCCAGACCAACACTGAAGCTTTCTTT
NA,TRBV4-1,TRBJ2-7,few,CASSQGWGREQYF,TGCGCCAGCAGCCAAGGGTGGGGGCGCGAGCAGTACTTC
NA,TRBV2,TRBJ2-2,NA,CASSWGGDTGELFF,TGTGCCAGCAGCTGGGGCGGGGACACCGGGGAGCTGTTTTTT
TRBD1,TRBV7-9,TRBJ2-7,NA,CASSPTTGAVEQYF,TGTGCCAGCAGCCCGACTACAGGGGCAGTCGAGCAGTACTTC